Described below is a single T cell receptor (beta chain) sequence and its context. Deletions cut 3 bases from V and 5 bases from J, with 8 bases between. The CDR3 loop spans 14 amino acids. The V gene's germline CDR1 is MNHEY and CDR2 SVGEGT. This sample was taken from a study of blood T cell repertoires in COVID-19. Authors' methods: How many nucleated cells were present was estimated from reference gene primer amplification. Some clones are missing from TCRdb's copy, which holds only in-frame ones; the method was immunoSEQ multiplex PCR. V and J calls and clone size are as listed in that table; D and trimming were resolved from the DNA. The table includes roughly 270,000 clones, 85% detected once.

V and J are TRBV6-2 or TRBV6-3 and TRBJ2-6, with a possible D match to TRBD1 (6 bases). This TCR came from a woman aged 45-65 years who had recovered from COVID-19. The sample consisted of PBMCs or T cells enriched from blood (not recorded which). The CDR3 nucleotides are TGTGCCAGCAGTTATAGGGGGAGGGCCAACGTCCTGACTTTC. As protein: CASSYRGRANVLTF.